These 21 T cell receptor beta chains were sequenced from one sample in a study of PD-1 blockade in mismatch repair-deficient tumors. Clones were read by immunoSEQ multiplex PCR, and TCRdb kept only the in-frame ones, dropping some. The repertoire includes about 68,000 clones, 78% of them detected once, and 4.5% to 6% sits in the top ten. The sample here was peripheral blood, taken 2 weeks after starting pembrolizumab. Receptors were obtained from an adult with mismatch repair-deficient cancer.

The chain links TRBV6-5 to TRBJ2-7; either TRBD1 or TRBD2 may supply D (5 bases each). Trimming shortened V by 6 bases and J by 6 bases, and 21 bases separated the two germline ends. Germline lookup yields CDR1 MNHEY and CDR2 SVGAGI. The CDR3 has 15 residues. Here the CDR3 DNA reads TGTGCCAGCAGGACTATTACGGGACGTATGGGCGAGCAGTACTTC. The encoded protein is CASRTITGRMGEQYF.

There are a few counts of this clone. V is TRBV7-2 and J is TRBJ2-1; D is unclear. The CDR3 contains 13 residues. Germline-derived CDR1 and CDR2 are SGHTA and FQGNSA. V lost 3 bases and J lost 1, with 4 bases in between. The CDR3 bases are TGTGCCAGCAGCTTTAGTTCCTACAATGAGCAGTTCTTC. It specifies CASSFSSYNEQFF.

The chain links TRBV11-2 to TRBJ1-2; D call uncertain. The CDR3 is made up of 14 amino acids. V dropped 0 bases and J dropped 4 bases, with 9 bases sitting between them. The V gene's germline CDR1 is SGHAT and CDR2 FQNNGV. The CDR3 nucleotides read TGTGCCAGCAGCTTAGATCTCGGGTCCTATGGCTACACCTTC. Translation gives CASSLDLGSYGYTF.

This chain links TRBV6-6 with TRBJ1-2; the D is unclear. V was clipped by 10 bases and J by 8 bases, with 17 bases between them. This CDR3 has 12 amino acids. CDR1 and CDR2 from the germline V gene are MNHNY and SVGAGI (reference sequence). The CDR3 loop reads CATKPGVGGYTF. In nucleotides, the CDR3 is TGTGCCACCAAACCTGGAGTTGGAGGCTACACCTTC.

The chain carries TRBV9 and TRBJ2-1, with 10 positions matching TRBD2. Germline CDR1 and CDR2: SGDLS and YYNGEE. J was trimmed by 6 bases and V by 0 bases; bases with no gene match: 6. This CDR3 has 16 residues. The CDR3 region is CASSVGAGGPGNEQFF. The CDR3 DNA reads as TGTGCCAGCAGCGTAGGAGCGGGAGGGCCGGGCAATGAGCAGTTCTTC.

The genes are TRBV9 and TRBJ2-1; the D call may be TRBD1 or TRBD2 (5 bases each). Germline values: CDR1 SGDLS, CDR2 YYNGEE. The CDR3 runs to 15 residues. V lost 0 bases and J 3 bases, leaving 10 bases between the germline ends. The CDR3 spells CASSVVGDLYNEQFF. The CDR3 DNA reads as TGTGCCAGCAGCGTAGTTGGGGACCTCTACAATGAGCAGTTCTTC.

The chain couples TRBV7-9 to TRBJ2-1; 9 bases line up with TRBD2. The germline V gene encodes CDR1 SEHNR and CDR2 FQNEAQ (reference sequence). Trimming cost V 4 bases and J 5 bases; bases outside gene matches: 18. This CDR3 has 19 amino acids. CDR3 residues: CASSSYREPGRGRDNEQFF. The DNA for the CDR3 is TGTGCCAGCAGCTCTTATAGGGAACCGGGACGCGGGAGGGACAATGAGCAGTTCTTC.

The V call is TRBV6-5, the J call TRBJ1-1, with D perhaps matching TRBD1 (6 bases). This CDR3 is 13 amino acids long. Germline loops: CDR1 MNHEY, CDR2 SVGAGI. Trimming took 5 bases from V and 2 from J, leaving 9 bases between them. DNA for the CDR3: TGTGCCAGCAGTGGACAGTTTAACACTGAAGCTTTCTTT. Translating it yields CASSGQFNTEAFF.

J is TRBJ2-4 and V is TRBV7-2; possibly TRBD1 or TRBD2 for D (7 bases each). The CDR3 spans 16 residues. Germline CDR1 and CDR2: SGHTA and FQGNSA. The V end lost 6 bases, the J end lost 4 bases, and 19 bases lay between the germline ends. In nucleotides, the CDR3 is TGTGCCAGCAGACAGGGGAGGGACAGTCAAAAAAACATTCAGTACTTC. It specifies CASRQGRDSQKNIQYF.

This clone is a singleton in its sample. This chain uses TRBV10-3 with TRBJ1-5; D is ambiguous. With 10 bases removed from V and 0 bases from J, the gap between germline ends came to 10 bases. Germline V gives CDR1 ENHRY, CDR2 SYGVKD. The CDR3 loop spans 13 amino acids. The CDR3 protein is CATTDYSNQPQHF. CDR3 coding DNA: TGTGCCACTACAGATTATAGCAATCAGCCCCAGCATTTT.

The chain's CDR3 is CASSGRTGGEQYF. The CDR3 DNA sequence: TGTGCCAGCAGCGGACGGACAGGAGGTGAGCAGTACTTC. The chain carries TRBV7-9 and TRBJ2-7; the match to TRBD1 covers 7 bases. CDR1 SEHNR and CDR2 FQNEAQ come from the germline V gene (reference sequence). The CDR3 length is 13 residues. The trim removed 5 bases at V and 7 bases at J, leaving 8 bases unmatched.

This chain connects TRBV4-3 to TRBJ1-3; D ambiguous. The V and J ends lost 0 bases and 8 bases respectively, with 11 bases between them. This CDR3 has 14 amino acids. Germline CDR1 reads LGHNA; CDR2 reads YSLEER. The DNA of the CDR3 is TGCGCCAGCAGCCAAGATTCAAGAGGTCACACCATATATTTT. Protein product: CASSQDSRGHTIYF.

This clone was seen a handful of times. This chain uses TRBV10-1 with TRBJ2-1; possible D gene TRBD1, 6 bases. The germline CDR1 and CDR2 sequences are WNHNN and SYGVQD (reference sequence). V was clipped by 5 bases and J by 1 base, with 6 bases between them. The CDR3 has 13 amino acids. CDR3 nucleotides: TGCGCCAGCAGTAGGGGGTCCTACAATGAGCAGTTCTTC. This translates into CASSRGSYNEQFF.

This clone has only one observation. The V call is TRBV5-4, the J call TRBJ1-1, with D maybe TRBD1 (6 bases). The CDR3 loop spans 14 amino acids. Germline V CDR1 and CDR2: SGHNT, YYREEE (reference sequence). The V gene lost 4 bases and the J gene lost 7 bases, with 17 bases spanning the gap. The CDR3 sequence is CASSPSYRVSEAFF. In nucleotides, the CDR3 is TGTGCCAGCAGCCCGTCGTACAGGGTTAGTGAAGCTTTCTTT.

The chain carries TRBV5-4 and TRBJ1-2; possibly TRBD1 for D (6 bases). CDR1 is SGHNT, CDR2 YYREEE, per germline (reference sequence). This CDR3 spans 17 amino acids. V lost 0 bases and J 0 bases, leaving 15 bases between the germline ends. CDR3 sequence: CASSLDLQGRTNYGYTF. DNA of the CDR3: TGTGCCAGCAGCTTGGACCTACAGGGACGGACTAACTATGGCTACACCTTC.

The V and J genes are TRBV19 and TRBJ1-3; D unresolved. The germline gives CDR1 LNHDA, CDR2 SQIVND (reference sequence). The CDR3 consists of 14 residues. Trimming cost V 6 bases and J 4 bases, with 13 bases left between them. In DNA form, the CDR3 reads TGTGCCAGTAGCGACCAATCCGGGGGAAACACCATATATTTT. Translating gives CASSDQSGGNTIYF. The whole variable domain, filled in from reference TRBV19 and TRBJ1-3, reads DGGITQSPKYLFRKEGQNVTLSCEQNLNHDAMYWYRQDPGQGLRLIYYSQIVNDFQKGDIAEGYSVSREKKESFPLTVTSAQKNPTAFYLCASSDQSGGNTIYFGEGSWLTVV.

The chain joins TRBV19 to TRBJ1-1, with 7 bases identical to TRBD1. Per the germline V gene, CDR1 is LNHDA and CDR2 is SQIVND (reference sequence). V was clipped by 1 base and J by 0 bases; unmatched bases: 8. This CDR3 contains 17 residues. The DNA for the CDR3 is TGTGCCAGTAGTATAGGTATGAACAGGGGATTGAACACTGAAGCTTTCTTT. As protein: CASSIGMNRGLNTEAFF.

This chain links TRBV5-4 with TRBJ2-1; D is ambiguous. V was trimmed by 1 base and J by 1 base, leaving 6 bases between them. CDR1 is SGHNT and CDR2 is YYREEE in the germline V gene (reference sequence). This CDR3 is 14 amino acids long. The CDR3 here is CASSLQGSYNEQFF. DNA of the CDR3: TGTGCCAGCAGCTTGCAAGGTTCCTACAATGAGCAGTTCTTC.

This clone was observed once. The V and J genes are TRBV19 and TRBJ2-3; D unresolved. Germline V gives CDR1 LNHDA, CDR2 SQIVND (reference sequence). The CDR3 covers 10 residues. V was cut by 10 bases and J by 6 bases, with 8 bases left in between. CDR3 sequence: CATLEDTQYF. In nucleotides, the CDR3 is TGTGCCACTCTGGAGGATACGCAGTATTTT. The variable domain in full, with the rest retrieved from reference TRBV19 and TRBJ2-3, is DGGITQSPKYLFRKEGQNVTLSCEQNLNHDAMYWYRQDPGQGLRLIYYSQIVNDFQKGDIAEGYSVSREKKESFPLTVTSAQKNPTAFYLCATLEDTQYFGPGTRLTVL.

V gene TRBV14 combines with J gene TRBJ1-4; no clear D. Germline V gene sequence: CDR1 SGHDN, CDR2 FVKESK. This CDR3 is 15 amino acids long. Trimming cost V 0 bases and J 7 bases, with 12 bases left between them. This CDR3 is CASSQDGLRVEKLFF. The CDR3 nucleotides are TGTGCCAGCAGCCAAGATGGCCTGCGGGTTGAAAAACTGTTTTTT.

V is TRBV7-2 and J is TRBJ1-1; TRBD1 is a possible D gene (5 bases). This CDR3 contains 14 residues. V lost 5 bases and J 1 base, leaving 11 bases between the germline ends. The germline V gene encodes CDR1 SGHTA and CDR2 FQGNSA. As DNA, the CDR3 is TGTGCCAGCAGCCGGGGCGGGGGGAACACTGAAGCTTTCTTT. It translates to CASSRGGGNTEAFF.